What follows describes a single T cell receptor (beta chain). The target antigen is unknown. The PCR had 60 Vbeta and 13 Jbeta primers. Profiling relied on immunoSEQ multiplex PCR, and the TCRdb table lists in-frame clones only, not all of them. The repertoire holds around 300,000 clones, with 65% to 85% as singletons. The data are from a study of cytomegalovirus exposure and HLA in healthy donors. Study details: Early on, a data release was issued that held about 85 million unique TCRs from HLA-typed donors.

The study's findings and limits: A classifier reportedly called cytomegalovirus status with high sensitivity and specificity.

This sequence was found in a female donor in good health and CMV-seronegative. The specimen sequenced was PBMCs.

CDR3 DNA sequence: TGTGCCAGCAAGACAGGGATCTCCTACGAGCAGTACTTC. Translated, it gives CASKTGISYEQYF. This rearrangement joins TRBV28 to TRBJ2-7, with 7 bases that match TRBD1. The trim removed 7 bases at V and 0 bases at J, leaving 3 bases unmatched. CDR3 size: 13 residues. Germline CDR1 reads MDHEN; CDR2 reads SYDVKM. The full variable domain, in which reference TRBV28 and TRBJ2-7 provide the parts outside the CDR3, is DVKVTQSSRYLVKRTGEKVFLECVQDMDHENMFWYRQDPGLGLRLIYFSYDVKMKEKGDIPEGYSVSREKKERFSLILESASTNQTSMYLCASKTGISYEQYFGPGTRLTVT.